This T cell receptor beta chain was captured by sequencing in a study of shared clonotypes between healthy human individuals. About the study: Donor composition was a couple of women and a few men, aged 18 to 49. Donors had three CD4 naive, three CD4 memory, two CD8 naive and one CD8 memory plate apiece.

The naive CD8 population came from CD45RO-negative cells selected for CCR7, without terminally differentiated effector memory CD45RA+ cells. Only in-frame clones appear in the TCRdb table, and some are missing; sequencing was by immunoSEQ multiplex PCR. The sample includes about 820,000 clones, 80% to 95% of them seen just once. Germline V gene sequence: CDR1 MNHEY, CDR2 SMNVEV (reference sequence). This CDR3 is 16 amino acids long. V lost 7 bases and J lost 1; bases outside the gene matches: 10. This chain connects TRBV27 to TRBJ2-1, with 7 positions matching TRBD2. Specimen: naive CD8+ T cells sorted from blood. The receptor was derived from a man aged 30 to 45 in good health. This CDR3 reads CASTPSAGESYNEQFF. In nucleotides, the CDR3 is TGTGCCAGCACCCCTTCGGCGGGAGAATCCTACAATGAGCAGTTCTTC.